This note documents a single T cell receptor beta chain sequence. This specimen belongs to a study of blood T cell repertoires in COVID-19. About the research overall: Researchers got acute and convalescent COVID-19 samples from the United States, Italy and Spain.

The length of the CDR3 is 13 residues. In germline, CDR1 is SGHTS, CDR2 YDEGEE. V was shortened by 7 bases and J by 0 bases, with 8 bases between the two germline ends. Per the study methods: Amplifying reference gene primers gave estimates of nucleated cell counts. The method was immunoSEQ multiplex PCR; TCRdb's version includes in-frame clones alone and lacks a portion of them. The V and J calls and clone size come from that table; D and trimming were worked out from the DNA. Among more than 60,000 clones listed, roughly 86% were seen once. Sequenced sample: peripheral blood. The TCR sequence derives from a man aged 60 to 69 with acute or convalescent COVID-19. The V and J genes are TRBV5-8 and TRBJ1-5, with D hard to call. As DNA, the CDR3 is TGTGCCAGCTCGACTTATAGCAATCAGCCCCAGCATTTT. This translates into CASSTYSNQPQHF.